This TCR beta chain was identified in a study of regulatory T cells in long-lasting Graves disease. Study results and limitations: Because few samples were included, accuracy may have been lower.

Germline loops: CDR1 DFQATT, CDR2 SNEGSKA (reference sequence). The CDR3 totals 14 residues. V shed 4 bases and J shed 8 bases, with 20 bases lying between them. The sample holds a few counts of this clonotype. What it binds is not known. Relying on iRepertoire HTBI primers and Arm-PCR of CDR3 regions, the team built TCR beta libraries. TCRdb used MiXCR to reprocess the multiplex PCR reads, holding one entry per CDR3 protein. The table lists 500,000 or so distinct CDR3 sequences, roughly 16% of them singletons. Time point specified: newly diagnosed GD, antithyroid drugs for less than 3 months. PBMC RNA served as the TCR library source. These sequences were also reported in another study, on T cells in Graves' hyperthyroidism and ophthalmopathy. That study reports: The study used the HTBI primer set for a first-round RT-PCR of the TCR CDR3.

The clonotype was recovered from a woman in her forties or fifties with Graves disease. The source was peripheral blood mononuclear cells (PBMCs), collected at new diagnosis, from a patient treated with antithyroid drugs. The V and J genes are TRBV20-1 and TRBJ1-2; no clear D. For the CDR3, the DNA is TGCAGTGCTACCGTACTCGGTCGATGGGAAGGCTACACCTTC. This sequence encodes CSATVLGRWEGYTF.